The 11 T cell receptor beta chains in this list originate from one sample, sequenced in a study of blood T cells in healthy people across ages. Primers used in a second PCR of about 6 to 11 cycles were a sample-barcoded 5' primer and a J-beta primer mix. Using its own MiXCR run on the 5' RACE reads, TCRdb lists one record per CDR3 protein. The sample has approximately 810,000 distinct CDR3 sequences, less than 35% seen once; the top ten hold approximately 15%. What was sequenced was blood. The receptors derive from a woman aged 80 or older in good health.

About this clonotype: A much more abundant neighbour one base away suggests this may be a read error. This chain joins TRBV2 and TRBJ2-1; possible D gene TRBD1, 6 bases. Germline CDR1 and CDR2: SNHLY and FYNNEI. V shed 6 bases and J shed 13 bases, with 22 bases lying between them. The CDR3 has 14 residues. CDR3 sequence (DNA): TGTGCCAGCAGGGGGGCCATCTCGGTGGAGACCCAGTTCTTC. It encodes CASRGAISVETQFF.

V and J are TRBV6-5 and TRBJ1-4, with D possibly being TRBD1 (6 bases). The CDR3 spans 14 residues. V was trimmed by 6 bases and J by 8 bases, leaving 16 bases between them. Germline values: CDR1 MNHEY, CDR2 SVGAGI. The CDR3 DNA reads TGTGCCAGCAGACCCACGGGCGGGGGCGAAAAACTGTTTTTT. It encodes CASRPTGGGEKLFF.

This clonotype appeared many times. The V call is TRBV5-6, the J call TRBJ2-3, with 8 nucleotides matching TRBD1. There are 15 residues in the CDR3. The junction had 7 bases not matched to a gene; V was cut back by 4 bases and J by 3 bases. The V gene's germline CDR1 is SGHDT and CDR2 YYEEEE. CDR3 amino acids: CASSTTGGPTDTQYF. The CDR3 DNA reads TGTGCCAGCAGCACCACAGGGGGTCCTACAGATACGCAGTATTTT.

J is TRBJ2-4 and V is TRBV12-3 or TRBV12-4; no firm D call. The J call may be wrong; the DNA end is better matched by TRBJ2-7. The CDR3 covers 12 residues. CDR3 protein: CASSLTESEQYF. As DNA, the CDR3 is TGTGCCAGCAGTTTAACCGAGAGCGAGCAGTACTTC.

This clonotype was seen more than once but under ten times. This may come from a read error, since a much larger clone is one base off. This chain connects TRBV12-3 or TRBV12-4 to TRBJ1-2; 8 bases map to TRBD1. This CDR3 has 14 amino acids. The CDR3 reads CASSLRGRRGGCTF. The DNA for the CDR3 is TGTGCCAGCAGTCTCAGGGGGCGCCGGGGTGGCTGCACCTTC.

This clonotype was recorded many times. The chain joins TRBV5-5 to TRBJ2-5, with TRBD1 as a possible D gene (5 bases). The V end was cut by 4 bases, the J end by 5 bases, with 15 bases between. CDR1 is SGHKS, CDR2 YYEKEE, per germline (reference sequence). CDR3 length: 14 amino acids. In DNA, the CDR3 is TGTGCCAGCAGCCGACAGCCCCCTGGGGAGACCCAGTACTTC. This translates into CASSRQPPGETQYF.

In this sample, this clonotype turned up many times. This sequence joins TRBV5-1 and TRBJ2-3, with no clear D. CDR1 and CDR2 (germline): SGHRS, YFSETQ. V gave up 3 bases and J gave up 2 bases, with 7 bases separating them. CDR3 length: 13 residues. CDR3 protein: CASSSLPTDTQYF. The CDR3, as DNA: TGCGCCAGCAGCTCCTTACCCACAGATACGCAGTATTTT.

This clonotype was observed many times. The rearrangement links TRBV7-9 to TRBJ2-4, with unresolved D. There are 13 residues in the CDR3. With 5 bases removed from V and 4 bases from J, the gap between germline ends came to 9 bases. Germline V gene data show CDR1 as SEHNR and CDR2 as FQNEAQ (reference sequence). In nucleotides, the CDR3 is TGTGCCAGCAGCGCTAAACAGAAAAACATTCAGTACTTC. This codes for CASSAKQKNIQYF.

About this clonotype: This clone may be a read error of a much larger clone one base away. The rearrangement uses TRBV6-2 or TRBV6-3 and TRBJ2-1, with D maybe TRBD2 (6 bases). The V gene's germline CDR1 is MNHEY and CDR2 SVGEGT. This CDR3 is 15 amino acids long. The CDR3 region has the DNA TGTGCCAGCCGTCTGGAGGTTAGCGGCTACAATGGGCAGTTCTTC. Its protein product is CASRLEVSGYNGQFF.

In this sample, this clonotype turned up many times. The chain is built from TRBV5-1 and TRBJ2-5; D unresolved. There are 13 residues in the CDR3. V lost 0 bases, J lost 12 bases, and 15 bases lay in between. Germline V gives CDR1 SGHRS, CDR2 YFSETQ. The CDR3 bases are TGCGCCAGCAGCTTGGAAGCCACCGGGCCCGAGTACTTC. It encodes CASSLEATGPEYF.

CDR3 region: CASSVVPSGGQGYTF. The DNA of the CDR3 is TGCGCCAGCAGCGTGGTACCGTCGGGGGGCCAGGGCTACACCTTC. V gene TRBV5-1 combines with J gene TRBJ1-2; TRBD1 might be the D (6 bases). This CDR3 has 15 amino acids. The V gene's germline CDR1 is SGHRS and CDR2 YFSETQ. V gave up 4 bases and J gave up 8 bases, with 21 bases separating them.